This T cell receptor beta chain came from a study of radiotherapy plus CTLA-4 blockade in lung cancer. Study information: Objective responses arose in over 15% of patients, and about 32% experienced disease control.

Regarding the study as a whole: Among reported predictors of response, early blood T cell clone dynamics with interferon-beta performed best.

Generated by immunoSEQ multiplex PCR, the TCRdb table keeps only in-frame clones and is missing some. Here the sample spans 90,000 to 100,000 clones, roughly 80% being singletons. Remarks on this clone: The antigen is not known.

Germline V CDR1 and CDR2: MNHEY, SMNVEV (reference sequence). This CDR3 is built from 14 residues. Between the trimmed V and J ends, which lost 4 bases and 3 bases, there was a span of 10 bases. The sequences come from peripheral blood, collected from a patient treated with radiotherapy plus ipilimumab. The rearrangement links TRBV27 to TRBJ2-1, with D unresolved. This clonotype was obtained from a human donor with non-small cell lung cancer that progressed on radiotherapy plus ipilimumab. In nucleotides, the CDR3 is TGTGCCAGCAGTTCGGTGGGCGTCTACAATGAGCAGTTCTTC. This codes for CASSSVGVYNEQFF.